This T cell receptor (beta chain) is from a study of OX40 agonist ivuxolimab in advanced cancers. Overall study context: Patients were infused with ivuxolimab every 2 weeks at 0.01 to 10 mg/kg.

Measured with immunoSEQ multiplex PCR; TCRdb has only the in-frame clones, and not every one. Seen here are some 74,000 clones, roughly 88% observed once, and the top ten hold around 0.95%. The CDR3 loop spans 17 amino acids. Germline CDR1 reads MGHRA; CDR2 reads YSYEKL. V lost 1 base, J lost 2 bases, and 16 bases lay in between. This clonotype originated in an adult with an advanced solid tumor such as melanoma, head and neck, liver or kidney cancer. The material sequenced was CD4+ or CD8+ T cells sorted from blood, taken in a trial of the OX40 agonist ivuxolimab. The V and J genes are TRBV4-1 and TRBJ2-3, with a weak D call TRBD1 (6 bases). CDR3 loop: CASSQGRVRGYTDTQYF. The CDR3 DNA reads as TGCGCCAGCAGCCAAGGTCGGGTCAGGGGATACACAGATACGCAGTATTTT.